These 10 T cell receptor beta chains originate from one sample sequenced in a study of Ad26.COV2.S vaccination and SARS-CoV-2 variants. Clones were read by immunoSEQ multiplex PCR, and TCRdb kept only the in-frame ones, dropping some. The sample lists under 550,000 clones; roughly 90% were seen once. Treatment given: over 15 received Ad26.COV2.S at low or high dose, single or two shots; roughly five received placebo; per-sample allocation not given. After the first vaccine or placebo injection, samples were drawn on day 63. The sample consisted of peripheral blood, taken in a trial of Ad26.COV2.S vaccine versus placebo. All receptors come from a person between 18 and 65 years old who received the Ad26.COV2.S COVID-19 vaccine or a placebo.

J is TRBJ2-3 and V is TRBV9; D assignment may be TRBD1 or TRBD2 (6 bases each). The length of the CDR3 is 15 residues. With 0 bases removed from V and 5 bases from J, the gap between germline ends came to 13 bases. Germline V gives CDR1 SGDLS, CDR2 YYNGEE. The CDR3, as DNA: TGTGCCAGCAGCGTAGTACGGGGGCCCATAGATACGCAGTATTTT. Its translation: CASSVVRGPIDTQYF.

The chain carries TRBV30 and TRBJ1-3, with 7 bases lining up with TRBD1. V was clipped by 6 bases and J by 4 bases; unmatched bases: 6. The CDR3 length is 13 residues. In germline, CDR1 is GTSNPN, CDR2 SVGIG (reference sequence). CDR3 coding DNA: TGTGCCTGCAGGGGGGTATGGGGAAACACCATATATTTT. It is translated as CACRGVWGNTIYF.

The chain links TRBV12-5 to TRBJ2-1; maybe TRBD1 (7 bases). Germline V gene sequence: CDR1 LGHNT, CDR2 FRNRAP. V lost 1 base and J lost 9, with 25 bases in between. The CDR3 contains 18 residues. DNA for the CDR3: TGTGCTAGTGGTTTGGCCATAGGGGGGAACAGGGGAAAGATTGAGCAGTTCTTC. Its protein is CASGLAIGGNRGKIEQFF.

The chain's CDR3 is CASSYGLITDTQYF. In DNA, the CDR3 is TGTGCCAGCAGCTACGGACTGATCACAGATACGCAGTATTTT. V and J are TRBV7-2 and TRBJ2-3; weak D call: TRBD2 (5 bases). Germline assignment: CDR1 SGHTA and CDR2 FQGNSA. This CDR3 has 14 residues. V gave up 4 bases and J gave up 2 bases, with 10 bases separating them.

The chain couples TRBV15 to TRBJ2-7, with D tentatively TRBD2 (5 bases). This CDR3 has 13 amino acids. The V gene's germline CDR1 is LNHNV and CDR2 YYDKDF (reference sequence). V was trimmed by 0 bases and J by 5 bases, leaving 8 bases between them. The CDR3 DNA follows: TGTGCCACCAGCAGAGATTTGAGGGACGAGCAGTACTTC. It codes for CATSRDLRDEQYF.

This sequence joins TRBV5-4 and TRBJ2-1, with D perhaps TRBD1 (5 bases). This CDR3 spans 16 amino acids. CDR1 is SGHNT, CDR2 YYREEE, per germline (reference sequence). The V gene lost 1 base and the J gene lost 2 bases, with 13 bases spanning the gap. CDR3 region: CASSLFGREPYNEQFF. The CDR3 DNA reads TGTGCCAGCAGCTTGTTTGGCAGGGAACCCTACAATGAGCAGTTCTTC.

The chain carries TRBV29-1 and TRBJ2-7, with TRBD1 identical over 9 bases. CDR3 length: 15 residues. Trimming at V came to 1 base and at J to 2 bases, leaving 6 bases not matched to a gene. The germline V gene encodes CDR1 SQVTM and CDR2 ANQGSEA. CDR3 DNA: TGCAGCGTTGAAGTCGGGGACAGGGAGACCTACGAGCAGTACTTC. Translated, it gives CSVEVGDRETYEQYF.

The chain links TRBV2 to TRBJ1-1, with TRBD1 identical over 7 bases. V lost 5 bases and J lost 5; bases outside the gene matches: 2. The germline V gene encodes CDR1 SNHLY and CDR2 FYNNEI. The CDR3 spans 12 residues. The CDR3 region has the DNA TGTGCCAGCAGTACAGGGGTAACTGAAGCTTTCTTT. Its translation: CASSTGVTEAFF.

The CDR3 here is CASSNPGQGMGTEAFF. The CDR3 nucleotides read TGCGCCAGCAGCAATCCGGGACAGGGTATGGGCACTGAAGCTTTCTTT. V is TRBV5-1 and J is TRBJ1-1, with 9 bases matching TRBD1. The V gene end was trimmed by 4 bases and the J gene end by 4 bases; junction bases not matched to a gene: 11. The CDR3 spans 16 residues. CDR1 is SGHRS and CDR2 is YFSETQ in the germline V gene.

The rearrangement uses TRBV19 and TRBJ1-4; possibly TRBD1 for D (5 bases). V shed 0 bases and J shed 2 bases, with 16 bases lying between them. The germline CDR1 and CDR2 sequences are LNHDA and SQIVND (reference sequence). The CDR3 has 18 amino acids. The CDR3 DNA sequence: TGTGCCAGTAGTATAGAAGGAGTCACGGGACGCACTAATGAAAAACTGTTTTTT. Its protein product is CASSIEGVTGRTNEKLFF.